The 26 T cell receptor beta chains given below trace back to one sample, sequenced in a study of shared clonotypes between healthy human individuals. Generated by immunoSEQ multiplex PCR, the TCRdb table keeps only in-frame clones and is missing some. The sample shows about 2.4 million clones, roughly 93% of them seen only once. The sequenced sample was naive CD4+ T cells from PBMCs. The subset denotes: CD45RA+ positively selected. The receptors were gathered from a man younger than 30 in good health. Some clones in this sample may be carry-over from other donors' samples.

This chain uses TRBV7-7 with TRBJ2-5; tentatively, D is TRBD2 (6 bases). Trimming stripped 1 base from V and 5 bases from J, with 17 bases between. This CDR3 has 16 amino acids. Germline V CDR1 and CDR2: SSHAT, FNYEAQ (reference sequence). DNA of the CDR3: TGTGCCAGCAGCTTAGGTGGAGGAGGGAAACTTGAGACCCAGTACTTC. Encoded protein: CASSLGGGGKLETQYF.

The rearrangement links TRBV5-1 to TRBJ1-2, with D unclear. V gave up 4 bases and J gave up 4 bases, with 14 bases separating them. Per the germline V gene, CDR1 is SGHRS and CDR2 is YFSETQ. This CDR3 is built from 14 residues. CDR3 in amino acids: CASSLDVAGYGYTF. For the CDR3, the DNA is TGCGCCAGCAGCCTGGACGTGGCGGGCTATGGCTACACCTTC.

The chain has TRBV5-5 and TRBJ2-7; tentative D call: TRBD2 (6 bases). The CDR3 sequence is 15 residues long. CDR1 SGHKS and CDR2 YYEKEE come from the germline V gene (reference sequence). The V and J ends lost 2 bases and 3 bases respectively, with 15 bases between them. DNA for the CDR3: TGTGCCAGCAGCTTCCGGGAGATCGGCCTCTACGAGCAGTACTTC. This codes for CASSFREIGLYEQYF.

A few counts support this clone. Here the CDR3 reads CASSDGGRGTDQPQHF. The CDR3 nucleotides are TGCGCCAGCAGTGACGGTGGCAGGGGGACTGATCAGCCCCAGCATTTT. The chain uses TRBV10-2 and TRBJ1-5; 7 bases map to TRBD1. The germline V gene encodes CDR1 WSHSY and CDR2 SAAADI. This CDR3 is built from 16 residues. Germline trimming cut 3 bases from V and 5 bases from J; bases unmatched to any gene: 10.

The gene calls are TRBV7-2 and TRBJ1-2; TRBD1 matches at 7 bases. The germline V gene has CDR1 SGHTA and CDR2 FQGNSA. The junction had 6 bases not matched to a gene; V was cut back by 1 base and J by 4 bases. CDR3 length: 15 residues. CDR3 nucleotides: TGTGCCAGCAGCTTAGTCGGGACAGACCTCTATGGCTACACCTTC. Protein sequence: CASSLVGTDLYGYTF. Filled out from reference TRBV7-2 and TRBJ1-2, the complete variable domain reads GAGVSQSPSNKVTEKGKDVELRCDPISGHTALYWYRQSLGQGLEFLIYFQGNSAPDKSGLPSDRFSAERTGGSVSTLTIQRTQQEDSAVYLCASSLVGTDLYGYTFGSGTRLTVV.

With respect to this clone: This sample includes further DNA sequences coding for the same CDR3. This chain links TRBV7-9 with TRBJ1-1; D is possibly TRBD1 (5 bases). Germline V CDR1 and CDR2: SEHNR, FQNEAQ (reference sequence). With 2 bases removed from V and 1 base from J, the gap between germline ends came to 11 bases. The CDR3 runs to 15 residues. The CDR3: CASSLRAGSNTEAFF. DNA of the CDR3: TGTGCCAGCAGCTTAAGGGCAGGGTCGAACACTGAAGCTTTCTTT.

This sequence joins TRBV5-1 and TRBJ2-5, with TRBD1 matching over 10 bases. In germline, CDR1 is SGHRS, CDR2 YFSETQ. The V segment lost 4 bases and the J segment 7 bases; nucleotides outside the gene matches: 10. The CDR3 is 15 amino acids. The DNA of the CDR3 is TGCGCCAGCAGCGGTTCCGGGACAGGGGATCGGACCCAGTACTTC. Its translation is CASSGSGTGDRTQYF.

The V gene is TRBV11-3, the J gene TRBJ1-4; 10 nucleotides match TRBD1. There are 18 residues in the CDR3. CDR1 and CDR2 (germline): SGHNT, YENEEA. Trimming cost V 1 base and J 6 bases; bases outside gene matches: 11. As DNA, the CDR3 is TGTGCCAGCAGCTTAGTCGATCGGGACAGGGGCTTCGATGAAAAACTGTTTTTT. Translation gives CASSLVDRDRGFDEKLFF. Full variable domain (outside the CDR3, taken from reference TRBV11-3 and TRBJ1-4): EAGVVQSPRYKIIEKKQPVAFWCNPISGHNTLYWYLQNLGQGPELLIRYENEEAVDDSQLPKDRFSAERLKGVDSTLKIQPAELGDSAVYLCASSLVDRDRGFDEKLFFGSGTQLSVL.

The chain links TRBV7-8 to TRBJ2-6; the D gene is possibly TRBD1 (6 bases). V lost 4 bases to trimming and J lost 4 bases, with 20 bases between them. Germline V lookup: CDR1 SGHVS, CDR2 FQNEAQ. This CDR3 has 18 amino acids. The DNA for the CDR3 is TGTGCCAGCAGCTCTAATAGGGGACAAGGAGAAGGGGCCAACGTCCTGACTTTC. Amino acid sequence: CASSSNRGQGEGANVLTF. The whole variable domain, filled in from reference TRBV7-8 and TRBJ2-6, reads GAGVSQSPRYKVAKRGQDVALRCDPISGHVSLFWYQQALGQGPEFLTYFQNEAQLDKSGLPSDRFFAERPEGSVSTLKIQRTQQEDSAVYLCASSSNRGQGEGANVLTFGAGSRLTVL.

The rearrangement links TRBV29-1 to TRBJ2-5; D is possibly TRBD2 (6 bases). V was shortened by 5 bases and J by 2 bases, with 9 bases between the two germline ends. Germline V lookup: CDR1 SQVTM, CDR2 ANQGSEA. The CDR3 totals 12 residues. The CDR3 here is CSVSGAQETQYF. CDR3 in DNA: TGCAGCGTTTCGGGAGCTCAAGAGACCCAGTACTTC.

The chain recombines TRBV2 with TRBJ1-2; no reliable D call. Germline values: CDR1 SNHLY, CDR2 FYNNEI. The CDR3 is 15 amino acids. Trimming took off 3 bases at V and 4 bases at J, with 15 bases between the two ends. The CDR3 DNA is TGTGCCAGCAGTGAGGGTGGCATATCGCTCTATGGCTACACCTTC. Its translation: CASSEGGISLYGYTF.

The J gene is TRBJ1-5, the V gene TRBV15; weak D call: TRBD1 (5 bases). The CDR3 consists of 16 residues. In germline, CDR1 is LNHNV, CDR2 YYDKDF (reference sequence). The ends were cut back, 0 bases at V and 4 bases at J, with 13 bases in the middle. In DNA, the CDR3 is TGTGCCACCAGCAGAGATCGAGTTGGGGGGAATCAGCCCCAGCATTTT. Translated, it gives CATSRDRVGGNQPQHF.

The CDR3 region has the DNA TGTGCCAGTAGTACGGGACTAGCCTACGAGCAGTACTTC. This encodes CASSTGLAYEQYF. The V and J genes are TRBV19 and TRBJ2-7; TRBD2 aligns across 8 bases. Germline CDR1 LNHDA, CDR2 SQIVND (reference sequence). V lost 4 bases, J lost 2 bases, and 1 base stayed unmatched. CDR3 length equals 13 residues. The whole variable domain, filled in from reference TRBV19 and TRBJ2-7, reads DGGITQSPKYLFRKEGQNVTLSCEQNLNHDAMYWYRQDPGQGLRLIYYSQIVNDFQKGDIAEGYSVSREKKESFPLTVTSAQKNPTAFYLCASSTGLAYEQYFGPGTRLTVT.

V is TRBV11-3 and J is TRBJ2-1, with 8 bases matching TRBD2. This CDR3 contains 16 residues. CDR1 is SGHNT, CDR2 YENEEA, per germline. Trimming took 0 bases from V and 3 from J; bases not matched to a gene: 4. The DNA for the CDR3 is TGTGCCAGCAGCTTAGAACCCGGGACTAGCTACAATGAGCAGTTCTTC. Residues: CASSLEPGTSYNEQFF. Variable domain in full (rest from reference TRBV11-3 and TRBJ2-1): EAGVVQSPRYKIIEKKQPVAFWCNPISGHNTLYWYLQNLGQGPELLIRYENEEAVDDSQLPKDRFSAERLKGVDSTLKIQPAELGDSAVYLCASSLEPGTSYNEQFFGPGTRLTVL.

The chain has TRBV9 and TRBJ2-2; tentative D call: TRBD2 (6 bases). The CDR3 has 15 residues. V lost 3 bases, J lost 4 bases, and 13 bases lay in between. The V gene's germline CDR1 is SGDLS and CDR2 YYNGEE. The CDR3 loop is CASSAPGLFTGELFF. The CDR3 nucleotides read TGTGCCAGCAGCGCACCGGGACTTTTCACCGGGGAGCTGTTTTTT. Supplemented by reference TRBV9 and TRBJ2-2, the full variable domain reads DSGVTQTPKHLITATGQRVTLRCSPRSGDLSVYWYQQSLDQGLQFLIQYYNGEERAKGNILERFSAQQFPDLHSELNLSSLELGDSALYFCASSAPGLFTGELFFGEGSRLTVL.

The CDR3 spells CASSEDTDYNSPLHF. CDR3 coding DNA: TGTGCCAGCAGCGAGGATACAGATTACAATTCACCCCTCCACTTT. The chain recombines TRBV5-4 with TRBJ1-6; no clear D gene. CDR1 is SGHNT, CDR2 YYREEE, per germline (reference sequence). V was clipped by 4 bases and J by 7 bases, with 15 bases between them. The CDR3 length is 15 residues.

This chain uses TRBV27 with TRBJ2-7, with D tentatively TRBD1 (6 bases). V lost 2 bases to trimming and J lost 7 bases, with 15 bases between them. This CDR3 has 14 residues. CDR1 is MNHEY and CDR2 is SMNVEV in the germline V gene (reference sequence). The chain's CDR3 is CASSLRPTGHEQYF. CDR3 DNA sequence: TGTGCCAGCAGTTTACGGCCGACGGGACATGAGCAGTACTTC.

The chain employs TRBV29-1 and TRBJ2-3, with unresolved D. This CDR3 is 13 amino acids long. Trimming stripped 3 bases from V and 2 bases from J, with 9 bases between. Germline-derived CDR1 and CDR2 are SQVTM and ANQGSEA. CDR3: CSVDISPTDTQYF. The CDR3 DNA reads TGCAGCGTTGATATTTCCCCCACAGATACGCAGTATTTT.

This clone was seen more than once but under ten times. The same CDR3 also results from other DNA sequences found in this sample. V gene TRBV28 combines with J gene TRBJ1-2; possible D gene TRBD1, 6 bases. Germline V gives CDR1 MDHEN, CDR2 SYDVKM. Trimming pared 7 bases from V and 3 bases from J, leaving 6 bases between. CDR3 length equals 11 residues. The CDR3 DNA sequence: TGTGCCAGCACAGGGGACTATGGCTACACCTTC. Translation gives CASTGDYGYTF.

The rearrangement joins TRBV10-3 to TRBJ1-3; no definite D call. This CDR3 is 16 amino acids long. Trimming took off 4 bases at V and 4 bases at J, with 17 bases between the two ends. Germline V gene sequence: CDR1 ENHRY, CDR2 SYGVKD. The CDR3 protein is CAISGRQVTLGNTIYF. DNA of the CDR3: TGTGCCATCAGTGGTCGTCAGGTAACTTTGGGAAACACCATATATTTT.

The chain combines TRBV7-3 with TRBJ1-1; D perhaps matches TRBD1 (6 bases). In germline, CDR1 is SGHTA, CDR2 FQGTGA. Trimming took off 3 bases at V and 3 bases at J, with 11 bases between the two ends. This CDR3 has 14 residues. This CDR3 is CASSFTGTDTEAFF. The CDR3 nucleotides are TGTGCCAGCAGCTTCACAGGGACGGACACTGAAGCTTTCTTT.

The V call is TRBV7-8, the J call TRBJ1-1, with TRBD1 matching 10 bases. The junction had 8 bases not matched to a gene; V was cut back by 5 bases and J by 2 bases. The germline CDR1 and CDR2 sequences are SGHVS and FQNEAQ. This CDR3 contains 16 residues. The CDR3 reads CASSKQRDRGNTEAFF. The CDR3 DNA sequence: TGTGCCAGCAGCAAACAAAGGGACAGGGGAAACACTGAAGCTTTCTTT.

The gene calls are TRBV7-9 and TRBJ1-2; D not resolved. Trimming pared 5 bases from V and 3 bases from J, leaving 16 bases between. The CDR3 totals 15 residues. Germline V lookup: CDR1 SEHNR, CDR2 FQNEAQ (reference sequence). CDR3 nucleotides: TGTGCCAGCAGCAAGTTATCGGATCGGGACTATGGCTACACCTTC. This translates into CASSKLSDRDYGYTF.

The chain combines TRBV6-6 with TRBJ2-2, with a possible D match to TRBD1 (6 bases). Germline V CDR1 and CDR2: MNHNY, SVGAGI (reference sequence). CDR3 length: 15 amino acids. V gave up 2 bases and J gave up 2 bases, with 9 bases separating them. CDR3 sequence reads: CASSYHRANTGELFF. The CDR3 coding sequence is TGTGCCAGCAGTTACCACAGGGCCAACACCGGGGAGCTGTTTTTT.

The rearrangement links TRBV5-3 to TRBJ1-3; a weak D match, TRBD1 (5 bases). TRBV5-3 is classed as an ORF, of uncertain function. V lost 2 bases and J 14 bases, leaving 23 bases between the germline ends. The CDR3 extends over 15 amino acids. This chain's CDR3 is CARSFRAPHQETLYF. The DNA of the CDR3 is TGTGCCAGAAGCTTCAGGGCGCCTCATCAGGAGACCTTATATTTT.

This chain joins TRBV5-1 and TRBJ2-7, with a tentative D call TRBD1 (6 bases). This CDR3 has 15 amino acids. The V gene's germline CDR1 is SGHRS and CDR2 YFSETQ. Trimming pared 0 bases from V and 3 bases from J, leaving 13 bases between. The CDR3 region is CASSLAPGHGYEQYF. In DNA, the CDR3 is TGCGCCAGCAGCTTGGCCCCGGGACACGGCTACGAGCAGTACTTC. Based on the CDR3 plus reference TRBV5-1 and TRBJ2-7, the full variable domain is KAGVTQTPRYLIKTRGQQVTLSCSPISGHRSVSWYQQTPGQGLQFLFEYFSETQRNKGNFPGRFSGRQFSNSRSEMNVSTLELGDSALYLCASSLAPGHGYEQYFGPGTRLTVT.